This paragraph reports one T cell receptor (beta chain). This clonotype was detected ten times or more. It has no known antigen specificity. At one end, the junction sequence differs from germline, possibly due to a read error. The record originates from a study of regulatory T cells in long-lasting Graves disease (dated by TCRdb to the early 2020s). Background for the entire study: Antithyroid drugs had been taken for less than 3 months by newly diagnosed Graves' disease patients. This study used TCR sequencing and RNA sequencing of peripheral blood to compare persistent Graves' disease patients against newly diagnosed Graves' disease patients. The study was registered as a clinical trial and conducted in China. A total of roughly 35 samples underwent TCR sequencing: around 13 from persistent and some 20 from newly diagnosed Graves' disease patients.

Receptor libraries were prepared by multiplex PCR. Sequencing took place on an Illumina HiSeq 4000. iRepertoire HTBI primers and Arm-PCR amplification of CDR3 regions were used to construct TCR beta libraries. PCR products were gel purified before sequencing. On the authors' methods: Gene usage analysis of CDR3 amino acid clonotypes used the 60 to 80 TRBV and fewer than 15 TRBJ segments found across samples. Filtered high-quality paired reads were merged into contigs using COPE and FqMerger. BLAST was used to align contigs to the IMGT TRBV, TRBD and TRBJ reference genes, and CDR3 was defined following IMGT. Any clonotype with a frequency above 0.1% was classified as a highly expanded clone. Repertoire diversity was measured by Shannon entropy, and V-J evenness by the Gini coefficient. A clonotype was considered public if more than one individual shared it. TCRdb reran the public reads through fastp at Q25 and MiXCR, keeping productive beta chains. Every entry covers one CDR3 protein and lists the most common genes and DNA from its rows. The authors' filters were not applied to this entry. Present in this sample are a few hundred thousand distinct CDR3 sequences, about 15% of which were seen just once. Around 7.6% of the sample belongs to the ten largest clones.

The sample's time point label is to be understood as: newly diagnosed GD, antithyroid drugs for less than 3 months. For both TCR sequencing and RNA sequencing, RNA was extracted from PBMCs in TRIzol. The diagnosis of Graves' disease was made according to American Thyroid Association guidelines. Patients were recruited from an endocrinology department in Xi'an, China. From each patient, about 8.9 milliliters of peripheral blood was collected into an EDTA anticoagulant tube. Ficoll Paque Plus density gradient separation was used to isolate PBMCs, and no further T cell sorting was performed. An Agilent 2100 Bioanalyzer and agarose gel were used to check RNA quality, while a NanoDrop 2000 measured RNA concentration. The germline V gene (reference sequence) supplies CDR1 SSHAT and CDR2 FNYEAQ. The CDR3 holds 14 amino acids from the cysteine to the phenylalanine. Just the 42-base CDR3 DNA is kept, in frame starting at base 1.

Overall study outcomes, separate from this receptor: The authors acknowledged the small sample size as a limitation that may reduce accuracy. Only the TCR beta chain was sequenced and analyzed. Persistent disease showed preferential use of TRBV28, TRBJ1-2 and TRBJ2-5, whereas newly diagnosed disease favored TRBV20-1 and TRBJ2-1. Peripheral blood alone was examined, since thyroid tissue, which constituted the primary lesion, could not be accessed. A larger number of public clonotypes was shared among persistent patients (more than 2,500) than among newly diagnosed patients (around 870). Persistent Graves' disease patients showed lower TCR Shannon entropy and fewer highly expanded clones than newly diagnosed patients, suggesting clonal expansion.

These sequences were also reported in another study, on T cells in Graves' hyperthyroidism and ophthalmopathy. Taken from the second paper: Stable Graves' hyperthyroidism was defined as the absence of progression to ophthalmopathy over 18 months of follow-up. Hyperthyroidism patients were newly diagnosed, had a disease duration of under 2 months, and were aged 18 to 65 years. Patients with uncontrolled infections, other autoimmune diseases, pregnancy or lactation were excluded. Diagnoses were based on clinical symptoms, serum thyroxine and TRAb, thyroid ultrasound and orbital computed tomography. The TCR CDR3 was subjected to a first round of RT-PCR using the HTBI primer set and the Qiagen OneStep RT-PCR kit. Most expanded thyroid clonotypes (frequency above 0.001) were also detected in blood, a finding suggesting that blood repertoires may reflect thyroid immune responses. Ophthalmopathy was separated from stable hyperthyroidism by a 13 V-J signature model, with 85% to 90% sensitivity and just over 81% specificity obtained in cross-validation and 80%/75% obtained in testing. During validation, the model predicted progression to ophthalmopathy a median of roughly 7.1 months ahead of onset, with around 71% sensitivity and about 75% specificity. To identify TCR V-J signatures that set the groups apart, the researchers used a discovery cohort of 100 or so patients, made up of about 44 with Graves' ophthalmopathy and about 60 with stable Graves' hyperthyroidism. An independent validation cohort of about 19 hyperthyroidism patients and approximately 15 patients who later progressed to ophthalmopathy tested prospective prediction of ophthalmopathy. The 75 to 100 discovery patients were randomly split 7:3 into training and test sets. In addition, the study compared T-cell repertoires in thyroid tissue and in blood from five to seven Graves' hyperthyroidism patients. After sampling, hyperthyroidism patients received methimazole starting at 30 mg daily, and ophthalmopathy patients received high-dose intravenous methylprednisolone. The libraries were constructed in a second round of multiplex PCR and then size-selected and purified. Paired-end sequencing of the libraries was performed with 100 bp reads on an Illumina HiSeq2000. Raw data were processed with SOAPnuke, discarding reads with adapters, uncalled bases, mean Phred below 15, or no exact constant-primer or identifier match. High-quality paired reads were merged with COPE v1.2.5, and unique nucleotide sequences were defined as clonotypes. MiTCR v1.1 was used to align the clonotypes against IMGT TRBV, TRBD and TRBJ reference segments. Analysis was restricted to V-J combinations with a frequency above 0.0001, which covered roughly 99% of repertoires. The TCS score was defined as F50 (clonal expansion) divided by E x V (chaos), with BLOSUM62-based TCRdist calculated between CDR3 peptides within each V-J. Welch's t-statistics and random forest reduced 450 to 600 V-J features to roughly 13, which were used in a naive Bayes classifier (R e1071). No statistical method was used to set the sample size in advance, and investigators knew the group allocation. TCR Vbeta CDR3 sequencing of approximately 140 peripheral blood samples (roughly 41 ophthalmopathy, around 80 hyperthyroidism and about 17 progressor patients) is reported in the paper.

The sequence was collected from a woman aged 35 to 49 with Graves disease. Donor details come from another sample of the same person, matched by shared clones. The sequence is built from TRBV7-7 and TRBJ2-5, and TRBD1 may be the D gene, going by 5 matching bases. The specimen comprised peripheral blood mononuclear cells (PBMCs), sampled at new diagnosis, from a patient treated with antithyroid drugs. Read as DNA, the sequence is TGTGCTAGCAGCGTAGTACCAGGGCAAGAGACCCAGTACTTC. It encodes CASSVVPGQETQYF.